The 25 T cell receptor beta chains listed next were all sequenced from one sample in a study of CD4 T cells in relation to SARS-CoV-2 and coronaviruses. The unexposed donors gave CD4+ T cells in 2011-2018, prior to COVID-19. The cells were cultured for about ten days before CD4+ T cells were isolated. These TCRs are of unknown antigen specificity. Data came from immunoSEQ multiplex PCR; TCRdb stores just in-frame clones and leaves some out. The sample has under 30,000 clones, nearly 80% seen once. Source material: CD4+ T cells from PBMCs, cultured in vitro. These receptor sequences come from a human donor in good health.

The rearrangement joins TRBV27 to TRBJ1-1; 7 bases are shared with TRBD1. In germline, CDR1 is MNHEY, CDR2 SMNVEV (reference sequence). V shed 2 bases and J 5 bases; nucleotides not matched to a gene: 5. This CDR3 spans 14 amino acids. The chain's CDR3 is CASSLQQGVTEAFF. In DNA, the CDR3 is TGTGCCAGCAGTTTACAGCAGGGGGTAACTGAAGCTTTCTTT.

The chain carries TRBV4-1 and TRBJ1-4; the D gene is possibly TRBD1 (5 bases). Germline CDR1 reads MGHRA; CDR2 reads YSYEKL. V was clipped by 0 bases and J by 10 bases, with 9 bases between them. This CDR3 has 13 amino acids. The CDR3 loop reads CASSQDQGRKLFF. CDR3 nucleotide sequence: TGCGCCAGCAGCCAAGATCAGGGCCGAAAACTGTTTTTT.

The chain links TRBV7-2 to TRBJ1-3, with D tentatively TRBD1 (5 bases). V was pared by 3 bases and J by 2 bases, with 11 bases between. Germline V gene sequence: CDR1 SGHTA, CDR2 FQGNSA. The CDR3 has 15 amino acids. DNA for the CDR3: TGTGCCAGCAGCTTCGGAACAGGAACTGGAAACACCATATATTTT. Translation gives CASSFGTGTGNTIYF.

V is TRBV3-1 (or the pseudogene TRBV3-2) and J is TRBJ2-3; D ambiguous. CDR3 size: 17 residues. Trimming removed 0 bases at V and 0 bases at J, with 13 bases between. Germline values: CDR1 LGHDT, CDR2 YNNKEL (reference sequence). Here the CDR3 DNA reads TGTGCCAGCAGCCAAGACTTGGGCATACGGAGCACAGATACGCAGTATTTT. Translating gives CASSQDLGIRSTDTQYF.

V gene TRBV29-1 combines with J gene TRBJ2-4, with D perhaps matching TRBD2 (7 bases). CDR1 SQVTM and CDR2 ANQGSEA come from the germline V gene. V was cut by 7 bases and J by 6 bases, with 19 bases left in between. The CDR3 loop spans 14 amino acids. This chain's CDR3 is CSGRGGNVGNIQYF. CDR3 bases: TGCAGCGGTAGGGGGGGGAATGTTGGAAACATTCAGTACTTC.

The chain recombines TRBV7-2 with TRBJ2-2; a possible D gene is TRBD1 (6 bases). V lost 5 bases to trimming and J lost 4 bases, with 20 bases between them. From germline, CDR1 is SGHTA and CDR2 FQGNSA. This CDR3 spans 17 amino acids. The CDR3 is CASSPPRAGAGTGELFF. CDR3 sequence (DNA): TGTGCCAGCAGCCCTCCACGCGCAGGGGCCGGCACCGGGGAGCTGTTTTTT.

The V call is TRBV4-1, the J call TRBJ2-5, with no clear D. The CDR3 is made up of 13 amino acids. Germline CDR1 and CDR2: MGHRA and YSYEKL. Trimming shortened V by 4 bases and J by 4 bases, and 10 bases separated the two germline ends. The CDR3 nucleotides are TGCGCCAGCAGCCCTCAATTAAGAGAGACCCAGTACTTC. It translates to CASSPQLRETQYF.

The V call is TRBV10-3, the J call TRBJ2-3, with 12 bases aligning to TRBD2. Germline CDR1 ENHRY, CDR2 SYGVKD. The CDR3 covers 17 residues. J lost 1 base, V lost 8 bases, and 10 bases had no gene match. The CDR3 spells CAIAKGGLAGRTDTQYF. CDR3 nucleotide sequence: TGTGCCATCGCAAAGGGAGGACTAGCGGGACGCACAGATACGCAGTATTTT.

The CDR3 region has the DNA TGTGCCAGCAGCCATGGGAGGCCCCGCATGGGATACAATGAGCAGTTCTTC. Residues: CASSHGRPRMGYNEQFF. V is TRBV11-3 and J is TRBJ2-1; D is possibly TRBD2 (6 bases). The CDR3 length is 17 residues. CDR1 and CDR2 from the germline V gene are SGHNT and YENEEA. V was clipped by 5 bases and J by 4 bases, with 21 bases between them.

The chain has TRBV18 and TRBJ1-1; possible D gene TRBD1, 5 bases. Germline CDR1 and CDR2: KGHSH and LQKENI. V lost 2 bases, J lost 7 bases, and 11 bases lay in between. This CDR3 comprises 13 residues. The CDR3 DNA sequence: TGTGCCAGCTCACCAAGTGGGGGTAATGAAGCTTTCTTT. Protein sequence: CASSPSGGNEAFF.

The V call is TRBV18, the J call TRBJ2-7, with a tentative D call TRBD1 (6 bases). The CDR3 runs to 14 residues. The germline gives CDR1 KGHSH, CDR2 LQKENI. The V end lost 2 bases, the J end lost 2 bases, and 10 bases lay between the germline ends. The CDR3: CASSPGGGTYEQYF. The CDR3 region has the DNA TGTGCCAGCTCACCAGGGGGCGGCACCTACGAGCAGTACTTC.

The chain carries TRBV20-1 and TRBJ1-6; D not resolved. CDR1 and CDR2 from the germline V gene are DFQATT and SNEGSKA (reference sequence). This CDR3 spans 15 amino acids. V was cut by 3 bases and J by 2 bases, with 11 bases left in between. This CDR3 reads CSASVGGTYNSPLHF. The CDR3 bases are TGCAGTGCTAGTGTTGGTGGAACCTATAATTCACCCCTCCACTTT.

This clone was observed a handful of times. The chain employs TRBV11-2 and TRBJ2-7, with TRBD1 matching 7 bases. Germline V lookup: CDR1 SGHAT, CDR2 FQNNGV. V was clipped by 7 bases and J by 0 bases; unmatched bases: 9. The CDR3 is 15 amino acids. The CDR3 sequence is CASTRGGTPSYEQYF. The CDR3 bases are TGTGCCAGCACTCGAGGGGGCACCCCCTCCTACGAGCAGTACTTC.

The rearrangement links TRBV30 to TRBJ1-5; D might be TRBD1 (5 bases). The length of the CDR3 is 12 residues. CDR1 and CDR2 from the germline V gene are GTSNPN and SVGIG (reference sequence). Trimming stripped 5 bases from V and 7 bases from J, with 12 bases between. This CDR3 reads CAWDGGRQPQHF. CDR3 nucleotides: TGTGCCTGGGATGGGGGGAGGCAGCCCCAGCATTTT.

The rearrangement links TRBV6-2 or TRBV6-3 to TRBJ1-5, with D perhaps matching TRBD1 (5 bases). Germline CDR1 and CDR2: MNHEY and SVGEGT. The V gene lost 5 bases and the J gene lost 1 base, with 12 bases spanning the gap. The CDR3 extends over 15 amino acids. The CDR3 DNA sequence: TGTGCCAGCAGTGACGGGGGAGTAAGCAATCAGCCCCAGCATTTT. Translated: CASSDGGVSNQPQHF.

The chain recombines TRBV3-1 (or the pseudogene TRBV3-2) with TRBJ2-1, with a tentative D call TRBD2 (5 bases). Trimming took off 2 bases at V and 12 bases at J, with 14 bases between the two ends. The CDR3 extends over 13 amino acids. Germline assignment: CDR1 LGHDT and CDR2 YNNKEL (reference sequence). CDR3 sequence: CASSQMPGRVQFF. CDR3 nucleotides: TGTGCCAGCAGCCAAATGCCCGGGCGGGTGCAGTTCTTC.

This clone was seen once. The chain is built from TRBV4-1 and TRBJ1-4; no reliable D call. Trimming removed 0 bases from V and 0 bases from J, with 11 bases in between. This CDR3 comprises 17 residues. Germline CDR1 MGHRA, CDR2 YSYEKL. CDR3 DNA: TGCGCCAGCAGCCAAGATCCACGCCACGCAACTAATGAAAAACTGTTTTTT. Residues: CASSQDPRHATNEKLFF.

The chain carries TRBV7-2 and TRBJ2-1; 9 positions agree with TRBD2. The J segment lost 6 bases and the V segment lost 3 bases, leaving 6 bases of the junction unmatched. The germline CDR1 and CDR2 sequences are SGHTA and FQGNSA. The CDR3 sequence is 15 residues long. The CDR3 here is CASSLFLAGSNEQFF. DNA of the CDR3: TGTGCCAGCAGCTTGTTTCTAGCGGGATCCAATGAGCAGTTCTTC. The full variable domain, with the rest looked up from reference TRBV7-2 and TRBJ2-1, is GAGVSQSPSNKVTEKGKDVELRCDPISGHTALYWYRQSLGQGLEFLIYFQGNSAPDKSGLPSDRFSAERTGGSVSTLTIQRTQQEDSAVYLCASSLFLAGSNEQFFGPGTRLTVL.

The chain has TRBV12-5 and TRBJ2-1, with D unresolved. The CDR3 runs 12 residues. Deletions cut 3 bases from V and 4 bases from J, with 4 bases between. Germline CDR1 is LGHNT and CDR2 is FRNRAP. The CDR3 DNA is TGTGCTAGTGGTTTCGGATACAATGAGCAGTTCTTC. As protein: CASGFGYNEQFF.

The rearrangement uses TRBV3-1 (or the pseudogene TRBV3-2) and TRBJ1-2, with D maybe TRBD1 (6 bases). V was clipped by 4 bases and J by 8 bases, with 11 bases between them. The V gene's germline CDR1 is LGHDT and CDR2 YNNKEL (reference sequence). CDR3 length equals 12 residues. As DNA, the CDR3 is TGTGCCAGCAGCCTGGGACAAAGGGGCTACACCTTC. This translates into CASSLGQRGYTF.

In this sample, this clone turned up a few times. The gene calls are TRBV3-1 (or the pseudogene TRBV3-2) and TRBJ2-1; 7 nucleotides line up with TRBD1. Germline V gives CDR1 LGHDT, CDR2 YNNKEL (reference sequence). The ends lost 6 bases at V and 7 bases at J; junction bases unmatched: 9. The CDR3 is made up of 14 amino acids. The CDR3 DNA sequence: TGTGCCAGCAGGGAGCAGGGGGTGCGAAATGAGCAGTTCTTC. This encodes CASREQGVRNEQFF.

This chain uses TRBV11-3 with TRBJ1-1; D might be TRBD1 (5 bases). V gave up 5 bases and J gave up 4 bases, with 11 bases separating them. The CDR3 consists of 13 residues. From germline, CDR1 is SGHNT and CDR2 YENEEA. CDR3 sequence: CASSRGGSTEAFF. In DNA form, the CDR3 reads TGTGCCAGCAGCCGGGGGGGAAGCACTGAAGCTTTCTTT.

The chain couples TRBV5-4 to TRBJ1-1; D call uncertain. V was clipped by 3 bases and J by 0 bases, with 18 bases between them. The CDR3 loop spans 17 amino acids. Germline V lookup: CDR1 SGHNT, CDR2 YYREEE (reference sequence). CDR3 in DNA: TGTGCCAGCAGCTCCCTCGGGTGGGGTTTGGTGAACACTGAAGCTTTCTTT. Translated: CASSSLGWGLVNTEAFF.

V gene TRBV7-8 combines with J gene TRBJ2-1; TRBD2 matches at 8 bases. The CDR3 totals 16 residues. The ends lost 4 bases at V and 4 bases at J; junction bases unmatched: 9. The germline V gene encodes CDR1 SGHVS and CDR2 FQNEAQ. This CDR3 reads CASSSIAGSGYNEQFF. Here the CDR3 DNA reads TGTGCCAGCAGCTCCATAGCGGGGAGTGGGTACAATGAGCAGTTCTTC.

The rearrangement uses TRBV27 and TRBJ2-5; D gene ambiguous. Looked up from germline, CDR1 is MNHEY and CDR2 is SMNVEV (reference sequence). V lost 0 bases to trimming and J lost 0 bases, with 2 bases between them. The length of the CDR3 is 13 residues. CDR3 sequence: CASSLSDQETQYF. Here the CDR3 DNA reads TGTGCCAGCAGTTTATCTGACCAAGAGACCCAGTACTTC.